This TCR beta chain appears in the sequencing data of a study of cytomegalovirus exposure and HLA in healthy donors. Study-level information: From donors who were HLA-typed, an early data release held around 80 million unique TCRs. Study results and limitations: Some segments of the V type, notably TRBV6-2 and TRBV6-3, were excluded as indistinguishable.

The PCR had 60 Vbeta and 13 Jbeta primers. Authors' data handling: About 9.9 million shared chains were among about 80 million unique TCR beta chains counted in a later analysis. Assay: immunoSEQ multiplex PCR; the TCRdb copy retains only in-frame clones and omits some. V, J and clone size reflect that table, while D and trimming were determined from the DNA. This sample has 150,000 to 200,000 clones, with roughly 71% found just once. On this clone itself: What it binds is unknown.

V lost 4 bases, J lost 3 bases, and 13 bases lay in between. Looked up from germline, CDR1 is SGHNT and CDR2 is YYREEE (reference sequence). The CDR3 covers 14 residues. The V and J genes are TRBV5-4 and TRBJ1-2; D ambiguous. The sequence derives from a girl aged 10-17 years in good health and CMV-seronegative. Material for sequencing was PBMCs. As DNA, the CDR3 is TGTGCCAGCAGCCCAGGCGGGCAGGACTATGGCTACACCTTC. This sequence encodes CASSPGGQDYGYTF.